Listed below are T cell receptor beta chains from one sample, sequenced in a study of T cell responses to AZD1222 COVID-19 vaccine. Only in-frame clones appear in the TCRdb table, and some are missing; sequencing was by immunoSEQ multiplex PCR. The data contain about 140,000 clones, approximately 85% of them singletons. This sample comprised peripheral blood, obtained 28 days after the second dose of the MenACWY control vaccine. The receptors here all came from an adult who received the MenACWY meningococcal vaccine as a control. The CDR3 runs from the conserved cysteine through the conserved F or W. A D gene is named only where the DNA matches it firmly. A row's size may be missing; if present it is once, few, many or a size class.

J: TRBJ1-1; V: TRBV7-2; D: .; size: .; DNA: TGTGCCAGCAGCTACGACAGAAACACTGAAGCTTTCTTT; CDR3: CASSYDRNTEAFF
J: TRBJ2-1; V: TRBV4-1; D: TRBD2; size: .; DNA: TGCGCCAGCAGCCAGACGACTAGCGGGGATAACAATGAGCAGTTCTTC; CDR3: CASSQTTSGDNNEQFF
J: TRBJ1-5; V: TRBV6-2/TRBV6-3; D: .; size: .; DNA: TGTGCCAGCAGTTATGCAGGGGAGCGCAATCAGCCCCAGCATTTT; CDR3: CASSYAGERNQPQHF
J: TRBJ1-3; V: TRBV30; D: .; size: .; DNA: TGTGCCTGGCGGCGGGGTGGAAACACCATATATTTT; CDR3: CAWRRGGNTIYF
J: TRBJ1-6; V: TRBV18; D: .; size: .; DNA: TGTGCCAGCTCACCGGCTGGGGGTAATTCACCCCTCCACTTT; CDR3: CASSPAGGNSPLHF
J: TRBJ1-4; V: TRBV6-5; D: .; size: few; DNA: TGTGCCAGCAGTTACTCTTTCTCGTCGGATGAAAAACTGTTTTTT; CDR3: CASSYSFSSDEKLFF
J: TRBJ2-3; V: TRBV10-3; D: .; size: .; DNA: TGTGCCATCAGAGAACCAGGGGGTACGGGGGCAGATACGCAGTATTTT; CDR3: CAIREPGGTGADTQYF
J: TRBJ1-2; V: TRBV28; D: TRBD1; size: .; DNA: TGTGCCAGCAGTCCGTACCAGGGGGCATTGAGGGATGGCTACACCTTC; CDR3: CASSPYQGALRDGYTF
J: TRBJ1-5; V: TRBV19; D: .; size: .; DNA: TGTGCCAGTAGTATAGTGGCAGGGCAGGGTCAGCCCCAGCATTTT; CDR3: CASSIVAGQGQPQHF
J: TRBJ2-5; V: TRBV9; D: TRBD2; size: .; DNA: TGTGCCAGCAGCGCAAGCGGGGGGGCCGTGGGTGAGACCCAGTACTTC; CDR3: CASSASGGAVGETQYF
J: TRBJ2-3; V: TRBV9; D: .; size: .; DNA: TGTGCCAGCAGCGTAGGTATAAGGGGTTTTTCAGGTACGCAGTATTTT; CDR3: CASSVGIRGFSGTQYF
J: TRBJ1-1; V: TRBV6-2/TRBV6-3; D: .; size: .; DNA: TGTGCCAGCAGTTCCCCCGGGCTGACAAGCGCTGAAGCTTTCTTT; CDR3: CASSSPGLTSAEAFF
J: TRBJ1-1; V: TRBV29-1; D: .; size: .; DNA: TGCAGCGTTGTCGGGGCCGGGAGGGGGAACACTGAAGCTTTCTTT; CDR3: CSVVGAGRGNTEAFF
J: TRBJ1-3; V: TRBV5-1; D: .; size: once; DNA: TGCGCCAGCAGCCTAAGATCAGGGTCTGCTGGAAACACCATATATTTT; CDR3: CASSLRSGSAGNTIYF
J: TRBJ1-6; V: TRBV4-2; D: .; size: .; DNA: TGTGCCAGCAGCCAAGATAAGACGGATTATAATTCACCCCTCCACTTT; CDR3: CASSQDKTDYNSPLHF